The subject of this entry is one T cell receptor beta chain. In this sample, this clone turned up once. This receptor's antigen is unknown. No much larger clonotype is one base removed from it; base qualities were not supplied. The data were taken from a study of OX40 agonist ivuxolimab in advanced cancers. Broadly, across the study: Ivuxolimab, which targeted the costimulatory receptor OX40 (CD134), was an agonistic, fully human IgG2 monoclonal antibody. Intravenous ivuxolimab was administered to patients every 2 weeks at six dose levels: 0.01, 0.1, 0.3, 1.5, 3 and 10 mg/kg. Of the roughly 53 patients in dose escalation, about 20 had hepatocellular carcinoma, around 15 had melanoma, 9 had renal cell carcinoma and 9 had head and neck cancer. In the dose-escalation cohort, approximately 83% of patients were male, and the mean age was roughly 60 years with a range of roughly 20 to 79. Prior anti-PD-1, anti-PD-L1 or anti-CTLA-4 therapy was permitted, and approximately 41% of dose-escalation patients had received checkpoint inhibitors. Partial responses were achieved by three dose-escalation patients, of whom one had hepatocellular carcinoma and two had cutaneous melanoma. Peripheral TCRbeta sequencing was intended to test whether TCR sequence diversity was altered and clonal T-cell expansion was caused by ivuxolimab. The paper reports the monotherapy dose-escalation portion (N of about 52 patients) of the phase I ivuxolimab trial. The study at large found these results: The antigen specificity of the clonally expanded peripheral T cells was not determined. Low levels of normalized T-cell clonal expansion were also seen in some patients who did not respond. After ivuxolimab, more expanded clones were found on average in CD8+ T cells than in CD4+ T cells. Clonal expansion of both CD4+ and CD8+ blood T cells was observed from baseline to week 6 at doses 0.1 to 3.0 mg/kg. Partial responders in the 0.1-3.0 mg/kg groups had among the lowest normalized peripheral clonal expansion, especially among CD8+ T cells.

Patients with a history of autoimmune disease or receiving systemic immunosuppression were excluded from the trial. Peripheral blood for TCR sequencing was collected from all dose cohorts at baseline, on cycle 4 day 1, and on cycle 7 day 1. The samples were drawn from a first-in-human, open-label, multicenter phase I dose-escalation trial of ivuxolimab. Adults with locally advanced or metastatic head and neck squamous cell, hepatocellular, melanoma or renal cell carcinoma were enrolled in the trial. CD4+ and CD8+ T cells were sorted separately from peripheral blood before TCR sequencing. A distance of 12 bases separates the germline ends of V and J, which lose 9 bases and 6 bases respectively. Inclusive of the bounding cysteine and phenylalanine, the CDR3 is 12 residues long. Of all the DNA, just the CDR3 is kept, 36 bases in frame from base 1. Reading the germline V gene gives CDR1 MNHEY and CDR2 SVGAGI.

To sequence the TCRbeta CDR3 region, genomic DNA was isolated from the sorted cells. The immunoSEQ Assay was used to sequence the TCRbeta CDR3 regions. TCRdb stores this immuneACCESS table with in-frame sequences only. Part of the clones is absent; in the studies checked, under half of the shortfall reflects unresolved V genes, and no reason is known for the rest. This sample comprises tens of thousands of clones, about four fifths of them detected only once. The ten largest clones add up to approximately 13% of the sample. Sequencing used CD4+ or CD8+ T cells sorted from blood, obtained in a trial of the OX40 agonist ivuxolimab. Recombination connected TRBV6-5 to TRBJ1-5; confidence is insufficient to name the D gene. The TCR was taken from an adult with an advanced solid tumor such as melanoma, head and neck, liver or kidney cancer. The sequenced DNA: TGTGCCAGTAAAGAACCCAGTCAGCCCCAGCATTTT. This yields the protein CASKEPSQPQHF.